Listed below are T cell receptor beta chains from one sample, sequenced in a study of blood T cell repertoires in COVID-19. The table came from immunoSEQ multiplex PCR; TCRdb's copy has only in-frame clones and leaves some out. The sample includes under 45,000 clones, approximately 87% of them seen just once. Specimen: peripheral blood. The receptors originated from a man aged 40-49 years with COVID-19, enrolled during active disease. Both conserved end residues are part of each CDR3. The D gene is left open where the match is weak. Clone sizes are given selectively: once, few, many, or a class where the clone is expanded.

clone_size,j_call,v_call,d_call,cdr3_nt,cdr3_aa
NA,TRBJ2-3,TRBV20-1,TRBD2,TGCAGTGCTAGTATGACTAGCGGTAGCACAGATACGCAGTATTTT,CSASMTSGSTDTQYF
NA,TRBJ1-3,TRBV10-3,NA,TGTGCCATCAGTGAGCGAGGGACAACCACTGGAAACACCATATATTTT,CAISERGTTTGNTIYF
NA,TRBJ1-6,TRBV7-9,NA,TGTGCCAGCAGCTTACGGGGAGATAATTCACCCCTCCACTTT,CASSLRGDNSPLHF
NA,TRBJ1-1,TRBV28,NA,TGTGCCAGCAGTTTAGAGCTCACTGAAGCTTTCTTT,CASSLELTEAFF
NA,TRBJ1-1,TRBV18,NA,TGTGCCAGCTTCTGGGGGGGTTGGAACACTGAAGCTTTCTTT,CASFWGGWNTEAFF
NA,TRBJ2-1,TRBV27,TRBD2,TGTGCCAGCAGTTTCCTCCGACTAGCAGGGAGTGAGCAGTTCTTC,CASSFLRLAGSEQFF
NA,TRBJ1-4,TRBV9,TRBD1,TGTGCCAGCAGCTCGAGTGGACAGGGCCTTGGACTGTTTTTT,CASSSSGQGLGLFF
NA,TRBJ1-1,TRBV6-4,TRBD1,TGTGCCAGCAGTGAAAGGGGGCCCACTGAAGCTTTCTTT,CASSERGPTEAFF
NA,TRBJ2-1,TRBV11-3,NA,TGTGCCAGCAGCACAAGGGACGGGAGCTCCTACAATGAGCAGTTCTTC,CASSTRDGSSYNEQFF
NA,TRBJ1-2,TRBV3-1/TRBV3-2,TRBD1,TGTGCCAGCAGCCCGGGACAGGCTAACTATGGCTACACCTTC,CASSPGQANYGYTF
NA,TRBJ2-3,TRBV11-3,TRBD2,TGTGCCAGCAGCTTAGATACTAGCGGGGCAGATACGCAGTATTTT,CASSLDTSGADTQYF
few,TRBJ1-1,TRBV6-5,NA,TGTGCCAGCAGTCCTGAACAGGGAGAAGACACTGAAGCTTTCTTT,CASSPEQGEDTEAFF
NA,TRBJ2-1,TRBV18,TRBD1,TGTGCCAGCCTGACAGGACAGGGAAATAATGAGCAGTTCTTC,CASLTGQGNNEQFF
NA,TRBJ2-3,TRBV5-1,NA,TGCGCCAGCAGCCCTATACAGGGCAGCACAGATACGCAGTATTTT,CASSPIQGSTDTQYF
once,TRBJ2-7,TRBV29-1,TRBD1,TGCAGCGCCCGGGACAGCACCTACGAGCAGTACTTC,CSARDSTYEQYF
NA,TRBJ2-1,TRBV11-3,NA,TGTGCCAGCAGCTTAGGGGGGCGCAGAAATGAGCAGTTCTTC,CASSLGGRRNEQFF
NA,TRBJ1-1,TRBV10-3,NA,TGTGCCATCAGTGCGGGGGATACGTACACTGAAGCTTTCTTT,CAISAGDTYTEAFF